This T cell receptor (beta chain) appears in the sequencing data of a study of radiotherapy plus CTLA-4 blockade in lung cancer. Study in general: With about a third of patients having disease control, objective responses were seen in approximately 17%.

Only a few counts were recorded for this clone. TCRdb keeps only in-frame clones here, not all; method: immunoSEQ multiplex PCR. The table has some 110,000 clones, more than 75% seen once; the top ten hold 3% to 4%. CDR1 is MRHNA and CDR2 is SNTAGT in the germline V gene. The CDR3 contains 13 residues. The V gene lost 0 bases and the J gene lost 6 bases, with 6 bases spanning the gap. The source of this sequence is a human donor with non-small cell lung cancer that progressed on radiotherapy plus ipilimumab. Some clones in this sample may be carry-over from other donors' samples. The rearrangement uses TRBV6-4 and TRBJ1-5; D gene ambiguous. Specimen: peripheral blood, collected from a patient treated with radiotherapy plus ipilimumab. CDR3 protein: CASSDSAGQPQHF. CDR3 in DNA: TGTGCCAGCAGTGACTCTGCAGGTCAGCCCCAGCATTTT.